One sample yielded the 14 T cell receptor beta chains listed below, sequenced in a study of cytomegalovirus exposure and HLA in healthy donors. The PCR used 60 Vbeta and 13 Jbeta primers. Only in-frame clones appear in the TCRdb table, and some are missing; sequencing was by immunoSEQ multiplex PCR. There are approximately 160,000 clones in the sample; more than 60% occur only once, and approximately 1.5% lies in the top ten. Sequencing was performed on PBMCs. All receptors derive from a woman younger than 45 in good health and CMV-seropositive.

Concerning this clone: Other DNA sequences in this specimen translate into the identical CDR3. V usage is TRBV6-1 and J usage is TRBJ2-5, with 9 bases matching TRBD1. The V gene's germline CDR1 is MNHNS and CDR2 SASEGT. V lost 5 bases and J lost 5; bases outside the gene matches: 9. This CDR3 has 15 residues. The CDR3: CASSQDRGRLETQYF. CDR3 in DNA: TGTGCCAGCAGTCAGGACAGGGGACGGTTGGAGACCCAGTACTTC.

The chain is built from TRBV15 and TRBJ2-7; 8 bases line up with TRBD1. Germline CDR1 LNHNV, CDR2 YYDKDF (reference sequence). With 2 bases clipped from V and 3 bases from J, the junction kept 9 bases outside the gene matches. The CDR3 has 16 amino acids. The CDR3 sequence: CATSRLGTGGYYEQYF. The CDR3 region has the DNA TGTGCCACCAGCAGACTCGGGACAGGAGGATACTACGAGCAGTACTTC. The variable domain in full, with the rest retrieved from reference TRBV15 and TRBJ2-7, is DAMVIQNPRYQVTQFGKPVTLSCSQTLNHNVMYWYQQKSSQAPKLLFHYYDKDFNNEADTPDNFQSRRPNTSFCFLDIRSPGLGDTAMYLCATSRLGTGGYYEQYFGPGTRLTVT.

This rearrangement joins TRBV9 to TRBJ1-2, with 11 nucleotides matching TRBD1. There are 15 residues in the CDR3. V shed 2 bases, J shed 7 bases, and the junction held 7 bases outside the gene matches. Germline V gives CDR1 SGDLS, CDR2 YYNGEE. Here the CDR3 DNA reads TGTGCCAGCAGCGTCGGGACAGGGGGAGAATCTGGCTACACCTTC. It encodes CASSVGTGGESGYTF. The variable domain in full, completed from reference TRBV9 and TRBJ1-2, reads DSGVTQTPKHLITATGQRVTLRCSPRSGDLSVYWYQQSLDQGLQFLIQYYNGEERAKGNILERFSAQQFPDLHSELNLSSLELGDSALYFCASSVGTGGESGYTFGSGTRLTVV.

The chain joins TRBV6-1 to TRBJ1-5; D perhaps matches TRBD1 (6 bases). This CDR3 contains 17 residues. The V and J ends lost 3 bases and 0 bases respectively, with 15 bases between them. Germline loops: CDR1 MNHNS, CDR2 SASEGT. The CDR3, as DNA: TGTGCCAGCAGTGAGACTTACAGGGCTTATAGCAATCAGCCCCAGCATTTT. Translated, it gives CASSETYRAYSNQPQHF.

As DNA, the CDR3 is TGCAGTGCTAGTTCTACTGAGCCCCAGCATTTT. It translates to CSASSTEPQHF. The chain combines TRBV20-1 with TRBJ1-5; D gene unclear. CDR1 DFQATT and CDR2 SNEGSKA come from the germline V gene (reference sequence). The CDR3 has 11 amino acids. V was clipped by 3 bases and J by 8 bases, with 8 bases between them.

The V call is TRBV7-6, the J call TRBJ2-2; 8 bases map to TRBD1. Germline CDR1 SGHVS, CDR2 FNYEAQ. J gave up 4 bases and V 1 base, and 5 bases lay outside the gene matches. The CDR3 sequence is 16 residues long. CDR3 amino acids: CASSLVAGGTTGELFF. The DNA for the CDR3 is TGTGCCAGCAGCTTAGTGGCAGGGGGCACCACCGGGGAGCTGTTTTTT.

The CDR3 loop is CASSGGRGSYNEQFF. The CDR3 DNA is TGTGCCAGCTCGGGCGGGAGAGGGTCCTACAATGAGCAGTTCTTC. The chain links TRBV6-6 to TRBJ2-1; 7 nucleotides align to TRBD2. Germline V gene lookup returns CDR1 MNHNY and CDR2 SVGAGI (reference sequence). CDR3 length equals 15 residues. V was pared by 8 bases and J by 1 base, with 8 bases of the junction left unmatched.

V gene TRBV7-7 combines with J gene TRBJ2-1; TRBD2 might be the D (6 bases). There are 15 residues in the CDR3. The V and J ends lost 5 bases and 7 bases respectively, with 18 bases between them. Looked up from germline, CDR1 is SSHAT and CDR2 is FNYEAQ (reference sequence). The CDR3 protein is CASSPVMAGRNEQFF. CDR3 DNA sequence: TGTGCCAGCAGCCCTGTAATGGCGGGGCGGAATGAGCAGTTCTTC.

The genes are TRBV14 and TRBJ1-2; D may be TRBD1 (6 bases). The CDR3 length is 14 residues. Per germline, CDR1 SGHDN and CDR2 FVKESK. Trimming took off 1 base at V and 4 bases at J, with 10 bases between the two ends. As DNA, the CDR3 is TGTGCCAGCAGCCAAGGGGGGCGTCTCTATGGCTACACCTTC. It specifies CASSQGGRLYGYTF. Combining the CDR3 with reference TRBV14 and TRBJ1-2 gives the whole variable domain EAGVTQFPSHSVIEKGQTVTLRCDPISGHDNLYWYRRVMGKEIKFLLHFVKESKQDESGMPNNRFLAERTGGTYSTLKVQPAELEDSGVYFCASSQGGRLYGYTFGSGTRLTVV.

A few counts support this clone. V is TRBV4-1 and J is TRBJ2-1; 9 positions match TRBD2. V trimming: 8 bases; J trimming: 2 bases; junction bases outside the gene matches: 4. Germline CDR1 reads MGHRA; CDR2 reads YSYEKL. This CDR3 has 14 residues. The CDR3 DNA reads as TGCGCCAGCCGGACTAGCGAGACCTACAATGAGCAGTTCTTC. Encoded protein: CASRTSETYNEQFF.

In this sample, this clone turned up a few times. The chain couples TRBV25-1 to TRBJ2-7; TRBD1 matches 7 bases. Germline CDR1 is MGHDK and CDR2 is SYGVNS. The CDR3 consists of 15 residues. Trimming took 3 bases from V and 0 from J; bases not matched to a gene: 5. The CDR3: CASSDQTGVSYEQYF. The CDR3 DNA sequence: TGTGCCAGCAGTGATCAAACAGGGGTCTCCTACGAGCAGTACTTC.

The chain links TRBV18 to TRBJ2-7, with TRBD2 as a possible D gene (5 bases). The germline V and J ends were trimmed by 8 bases and 0 bases, with 8 bases remaining between them. Germline V gives CDR1 KGHSH, CDR2 LQKENI. This CDR3 has 12 amino acids. CDR3 amino acids: CASAGDSYEQYF. The DNA for the CDR3 is TGTGCCAGCGCCGGGGACTCCTACGAGCAGTACTTC.

This chain connects TRBV4-3 to TRBJ2-2; 11 bases map to TRBD2. The CDR3 runs to 18 residues. In germline, CDR1 is LGHNA, CDR2 YSLEER. Trimming removed 4 bases from V and 4 bases from J; junction bases left unmatched: 11. The CDR3 bases are TGCGCCAGCAGCCGATCCCCTCTAGCGGGAGGAGGCACCGGGGAGCTGTTTTTT. This codes for CASSRSPLAGGGTGELFF.

The rearrangement uses TRBV4-2 and TRBJ2-5, with TRBD2 identical over 8 bases. The CDR3 runs to 15 residues. Germline CDR1 LGHNA, CDR2 YNFKEQ. V lost 8 bases and J lost 5; bases outside the gene matches: 13. This chain's CDR3 is CASGPGGVSSETQYF. CDR3 nucleotide sequence: TGTGCCAGCGGACCCGGGGGGGTTTCCTCGGAGACCCAGTACTTC.